The entry that follows covers one T cell receptor beta chain sequence. Its binding antigen is unknown. Base qualities are not recorded, but no much larger clone differs from it by a single base. The data derive from a study of blood T cell repertoires in COVID-19 (dated by TCRdb to about 2020). Concerning the study at large: Samples covering the acute and convalescent phases of COVID-19 were provided by collaborators in the United States, Italy and Spain. The material from the prospective study consisted of cDNA or gDNA derived from T cells, B-cell-depleted T cells, or PBMCs. The repertoires were made available in a free public database intended to serve as a resource for research on the immune response to SARS-CoV-2. Where available, HLA class I and class II types were taken from metadata supplied by the sample provider and were not determined by assay-based typing. A de-identified subject ID, COVID-19 status, age in years and sex were almost always included in the sample metadata. The dataset comprised deeply sampled blood TCRbeta repertoires from subjects exposed to, actively infected with, or recovered from COVID-19. Samples came from the ongoing ImmuneRACE study (first 160 participants) plus 1,254 subjects from 6 global collaborators.

Study-level results and caveats: Clinical and demographic metadata were provided uncurated, with the amount varying by source and participant.

Collaborating institutions collected whole blood in K2EDTA tubes following their own protocols. For TCRbeta analysis, collaborators shipped samples in one of three forms: frozen whole blood, isolated PBMCs, or DNA extracted from either of those sample types. TCRbeta CDR3 regions were amplified from genomic DNA by means of the immunoSEQ Assay, a bias-controlled multiplex PCR. From the authors' description of their analysis: Within the assay, amplification of reference gene primers was used to estimate how many nucleated cells each sample contained. Sequence reads were collapsed and filtered to measure the absolute abundance of every unique TCRbeta CDR3 rearrangement. Productive Simpson clonality was computed per sample as the square root of Simpson's diversity index over productive rearrangements. The table comes from immuneACCESS by way of TCRdb, which keeps in-frame sequences with V and J called. Part of the clones is missing from these tables; in studies checked, under half for an unresolved V gene and the rest for unknown reasons. For V, J and clone size, that table is used; D and trimming come from the DNA. The sample has around 150,000 clones on record, around 88% of them singletons. Of the sample, around 5% falls within the top ten clones.

The junction shows trimming of 1 base on V and 3 bases on J, plus 15 bases between the germline ends. The germline V gene (reference sequence) provides CDR1 SEHNR and CDR2 FQNEAQ. The CDR3 sequence holds 16 residues, the cysteine and phenylalanine included. Only the CDR3 region is kept as DNA, spanning 48 bases read in frame from base 1. This TCR came from a human donor in a cohort sampled during active COVID-19. This sequence uses TRBV7-9 and TRBJ1-1; perhaps TRBD1 is the D gene, with 6 bases matching. Input material: peripheral blood. The nucleotide sequence is given as TGTGCCAGCAGCTTAGTAGCCTTGGGGGCCCACACTGAAGCTTTCTTT. It codes for CASSLVALGAHTEAFF.